This TCR beta chain stems from a study of blood T cell repertoires in COVID-19. Study overall: Acute and convalescent COVID-19 samples came from the United States, Italy and Spain. PBMCs, B-cell-depleted T cells, or T cells were the source of the cDNA or gDNA that made up the material.

Methods used by the authors: Amplification of reference gene primers provided the estimated nucleated cell counts. TCRdb's table, derived via immunoSEQ multiplex PCR, lists solely in-frame clones and lacks some. The V and J calls and clone size were taken over from that table, and D and trimming were inferred from the DNA. The table includes about 480,000 clones, about 91% detected once. Enrollment of patients from Seattle took place during active infection, with longitudinal follow-up. The germline V and J ends were trimmed by 1 base and 1 base, with 11 bases remaining between them. The CDR3 contains 16 residues. Per germline, CDR1 SGHAT and CDR2 FQNNGV.

The rearrangement joins TRBV11-2 to TRBJ2-4; no reliable D call. Specimen: peripheral blood. The sequence derives from a woman between 45 and 60 years old with COVID-19, enrolled during active disease. This CDR3 reads CASSLGVSRAKNIQYF. Written as DNA, the CDR3 is TGTGCCAGCAGCTTAGGCGTCTCACGGGCCAAAAACATTCAGTACTTC.